These 16 T cell receptor beta chains share one sample of origin, sequenced in a study of cytomegalovirus exposure and HLA in healthy donors. Primers for the PCR totalled 60 Vbeta and 13 Jbeta. The protocol was immunoSEQ multiplex PCR, while the TCRdb copy is restricted to in-frame clones and leaves out a portion. The data show about 180,000 clones, about 80% seen once. Source material: PBMCs. All receptors derive from a woman aged 45-60 years in good health and CMV-seronegative.

In its sample, this clone was seen once. This chain links TRBV7-2 with TRBJ2-1; tentative D call: TRBD1 (6 bases). This CDR3 region has 16 residues. Germline CDR1 SGHTA, CDR2 FQGNSA. The V end was cut by 4 bases, the J end by 4 bases, with 17 bases between. This chain's CDR3 is CASSSRPEGVYNEQFF. The CDR3 bases are TGTGCCAGCAGCTCCCGACCAGAGGGGGTTTACAATGAGCAGTTCTTC.

The chain joins TRBV27 to TRBJ1-6; 9 positions agree with TRBD1. This CDR3 spans 18 amino acids. Germline CDR1 MNHEY, CDR2 SMNVEV (reference sequence). With 4 bases clipped from V and 7 bases from J, the junction kept 14 bases outside the gene matches. This chain's CDR3 is CASSSITGTGFRNSPLHF. CDR3 bases: TGTGCCAGCAGTTCAATCACCGGGACAGGGTTTCGGAATTCACCCCTCCACTTT.

The chain is built from TRBV4-1 and TRBJ2-7; 7 bases align to TRBD2. In germline, CDR1 is MGHRA, CDR2 YSYEKL. V gave up 1 base and J gave up 3 bases; unmatched junction bases: 6. CDR3 length: 15 amino acids. For the CDR3, the DNA is TGCGCCAGCAGCCAAGCCCTAGCGGAGAACTACGAGCAGTACTTC. This encodes CASSQALAENYEQYF.

The V and J genes are TRBV10-3 and TRBJ2-2, with 7 bases matching TRBD1. Germline V gives CDR1 ENHRY, CDR2 SYGVKD. J lost 5 bases, V lost 6 bases, and 6 bases had no gene match. CDR3 length: 14 amino acids. Written as DNA, the CDR3 is TGTGCCATCAGGGGGACAGTCCGTACCGGGGAGCTGTTTTTT. Encoded protein: CAIRGTVRTGELFF.

This chain links TRBV6-5 with TRBJ2-7, with D tentatively TRBD2 (5 bases). V lost 8 bases and J lost 4, with 15 bases in between. Germline loops: CDR1 MNHEY, CDR2 SVGAGI. The CDR3 has 13 amino acids. DNA for the CDR3: TGTGCCAGCGCAGACTATACCTTTTACGAGCAGTACTTC. Translated, it gives CASADYTFYEQYF.

The chain joins TRBV28 to TRBJ2-3; the match to TRBD2 covers 8 bases. After removal of 3 bases from V and 7 bases from J, the junction contained 24 bases not matched to a gene. Germline-derived CDR1 and CDR2 are MDHEN and SYDVKM. CDR3 length: 20 residues. CDR3: CASSFISRGSGIPERNTQYF. In DNA form, the CDR3 reads TGTGCCAGCAGTTTTATCTCTAGGGGTAGCGGGATTCCTGAGAGAAATACGCAGTATTTT.

V gene TRBV30 combines with J gene TRBJ1-3, with D perhaps TRBD1 (5 bases). The CDR3 has 15 residues. The ends were cut back, 5 bases at V and 0 bases at J, with 14 bases in the middle. Germline V gene data show CDR1 as GTSNPN and CDR2 as SVGIG (reference sequence). CDR3 amino acids: CAWRPTVRSGNTIYF. CDR3 sequence (DNA): TGTGCCTGGCGCCCGACAGTCCGCTCTGGAAACACCATATATTTT.

This clone was picked up one time. The J gene is TRBJ1-1, the V gene TRBV5-1, with D unclear. Germline CDR1 and CDR2: SGHRS and YFSETQ. CDR3 length equals 16 residues. Trimming cost V 1 base and J 3 bases, with 16 bases left between them. This chain's CDR3 is CASSLSGEFGYTEAFF. The CDR3 DNA is TGCGCCAGCAGCTTGAGCGGGGAGTTCGGGTACACTGAAGCTTTCTTT.

The chain joins TRBV28 to TRBJ2-2; 8 bases are shared with TRBD2. The length of the CDR3 is 19 residues. The trim removed 4 bases at V and 0 bases at J, leaving 13 bases unmatched. Germline V CDR1 and CDR2: MDHEN, SYDVKM. The CDR3 region is CASSSPGFAAGANTGELFF. In DNA, the CDR3 is TGTGCCAGCAGTTCCCCCGGGTTTGCAGCGGGAGCGAACACCGGGGAGCTGTTTTTT. The variable domain in full, completed from reference TRBV28 and TRBJ2-2, reads DVKVTQSSRYLVKRTGEKVFLECVQDMDHENMFWYRQDPGLGLRLIYFSYDVKMKEKGDIPEGYSVSREKKERFSLILESASTNQTSMYLCASSSPGFAAGANTGELFFGEGSRLTVL.

This clone was observed once. This chain uses TRBV7-6 with TRBJ2-2; a possible D gene is TRBD1 (6 bases). The CDR3 sequence is 17 residues long. From germline, CDR1 is SGHVS and CDR2 FNYEAQ. V lost 5 bases to trimming and J lost 4 bases, with 20 bases between them. The CDR3 spells CASSPRAQGRSTGELFF. CDR3 coding DNA: TGTGCCAGCAGCCCAAGGGCCCAGGGGCGGAGCACCGGGGAGCTGTTTTTT.

This chain uses TRBV19 with TRBJ1-2; the match to TRBD1 covers 8 bases. V lost 9 bases and J lost 0; bases outside the gene matches: 9. Germline lookup yields CDR1 LNHDA and CDR2 SQIVND (reference sequence). This CDR3 region has 15 residues. The CDR3 DNA reads TGTGCCAGCCGGGACAGGCTAACCTCTAACTATGGCTACACCTTC. It yields the protein CASRDRLTSNYGYTF.

V usage is TRBV15 and J usage is TRBJ1-4; TRBD1 is a possible D gene (5 bases). V was trimmed by 1 base and J by 8 bases, leaving 11 bases between them. The CDR3 spans 14 residues. The germline CDR1 and CDR2 sequences are LNHNV and YYDKDF (reference sequence). In DNA, the CDR3 is TGTGCCACCAGCAGAGGCCTGGGGGGGGAAAAACTGTTTTTT. Protein: CATSRGLGGEKLFF.

J is TRBJ2-7 and V is TRBV6-5; 8 nucleotides agree with TRBD1. The CDR3 runs 14 residues. Trimming at V came to 5 bases and at J to 0 bases, leaving 3 bases not matched to a gene. Germline V CDR1 and CDR2: MNHEY, SVGAGI. The CDR3 reads CASSPTGDSYEQYF. The CDR3 bases are TGTGCCAGCAGTCCGACAGGGGACTCCTACGAGCAGTACTTC.

The chain has TRBV5-1 and TRBJ1-1; the D gene is possibly TRBD1 (5 bases). The CDR3 length is 15 residues. Germline loops: CDR1 SGHRS, CDR2 YFSETQ. The ends were cut back, 4 bases at V and 4 bases at J, with 17 bases in the middle. The CDR3 region has the DNA TGCGCCAGCAGCCCAACAGCCGGTGGGGCCACTGAAGCTTTCTTT. Translating gives CASSPTAGGATEAFF. The variable domain in full, completed from reference TRBV5-1 and TRBJ1-1, reads KAGVTQTPRYLIKTRGQQVTLSCSPISGHRSVSWYQQTPGQGLQFLFEYFSETQRNKGNFPGRFSGRQFSNSRSEMNVSTLELGDSALYLCASSPTAGGATEAFFGQGTRLTVV.

The J gene is TRBJ1-3, the V gene TRBV28, with D possibly being TRBD1 (6 bases). This CDR3 has 14 amino acids. Germline CDR1 MDHEN, CDR2 SYDVKM. Trimming removed 6 bases at V and 2 bases at J, with 11 bases between. The CDR3 loop is CASSPRTAGNTIYF. CDR3 bases: TGTGCCAGCAGCCCTAGGACAGCTGGAAACACCATATATTTT.

The V call is TRBV9, the J call TRBJ2-2, with TRBD2 matching 10 bases. J was trimmed by 0 bases and V by 0 bases; bases with no gene match: 5. The CDR3 totals 18 residues. Germline assignment: CDR1 SGDLS and CDR2 YYNGEE. CDR3 amino acids: CASSVVKTSGTNTGELFF. CDR3 sequence (DNA): TGTGCCAGCAGCGTAGTAAAAACTAGCGGGACGAACACCGGGGAGCTGTTTTTT.